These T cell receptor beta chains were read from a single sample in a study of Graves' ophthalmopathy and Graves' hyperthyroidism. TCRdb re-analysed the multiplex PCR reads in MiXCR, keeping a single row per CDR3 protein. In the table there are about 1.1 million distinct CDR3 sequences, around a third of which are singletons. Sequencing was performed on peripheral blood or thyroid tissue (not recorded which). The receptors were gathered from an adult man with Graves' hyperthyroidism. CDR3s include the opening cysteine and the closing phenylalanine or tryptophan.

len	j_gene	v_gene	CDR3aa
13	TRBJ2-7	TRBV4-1	CASSQEISYEQYF
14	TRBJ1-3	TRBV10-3	CAMRPGGTGNTIYF
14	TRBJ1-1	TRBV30	CAWSEWSGPTEAFF
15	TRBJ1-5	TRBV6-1	CASSRQSHSNQPQHF
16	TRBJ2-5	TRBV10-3	CAISESTGLAPETQYF
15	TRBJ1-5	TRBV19	CASSNGRKENQPQHF
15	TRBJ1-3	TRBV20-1	CSASRSEGYGNTIYF
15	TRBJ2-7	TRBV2	CASSVTSGDLYEQYF
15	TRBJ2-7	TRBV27	CASSSQLDRAYEQYF
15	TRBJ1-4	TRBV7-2	CASSSRTGSNEKLFF
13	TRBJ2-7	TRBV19	CASHEGGGREQYF
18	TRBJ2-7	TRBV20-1	CSATMGLAGGTFFYEQYF
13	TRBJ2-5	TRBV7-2	CASSRSTEETQYF
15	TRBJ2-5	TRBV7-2	CASSSGDSFQETQYF
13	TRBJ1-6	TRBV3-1	CASSQGGSSPLHF
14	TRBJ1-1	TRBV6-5	CASTGQGFGTEAFF
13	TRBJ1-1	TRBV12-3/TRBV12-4	CASRGTESTEAFF
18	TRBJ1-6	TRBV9	CASSVDTGVSSYNSPLHF
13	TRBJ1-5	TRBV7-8	CASSLVRGQPQHF
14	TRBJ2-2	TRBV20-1	CSARDPQGHGELFF
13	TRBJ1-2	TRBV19	CASSRREGDGYTF
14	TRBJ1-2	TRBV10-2	CASSSDRGIYGYTF
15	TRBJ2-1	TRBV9	CASSPPGLAGYEQFF
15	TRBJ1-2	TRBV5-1	CASSLRDAGDYGYTF
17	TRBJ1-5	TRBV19	CASSTGQGRRSNQPQHF
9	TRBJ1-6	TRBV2	CASREPLHF
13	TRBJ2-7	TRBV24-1	CASSTRRPYEQYF
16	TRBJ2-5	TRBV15	CATSSFAPGPQETQYF
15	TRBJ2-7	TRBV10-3	CAISDPTVGVYEQYF
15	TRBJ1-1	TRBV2	CASSEDRGRNTEAFF
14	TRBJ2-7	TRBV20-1	CSARGVAGSYEQYF
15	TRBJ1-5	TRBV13	CASSPWTGGNQPQHF
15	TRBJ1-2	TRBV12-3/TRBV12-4	CASSLMALRGQGYTF
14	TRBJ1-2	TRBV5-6	CASSYYRVSDGYTF
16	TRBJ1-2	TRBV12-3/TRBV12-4	CASSSGLTWGIYGYTF
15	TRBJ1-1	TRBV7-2	CASSLTRSTRHEAFF
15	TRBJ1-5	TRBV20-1	CSATERGRVDQPQHF
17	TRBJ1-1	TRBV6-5	CASSSGARGRRNTEAFF
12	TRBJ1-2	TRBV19	CASTGIIRGYTF
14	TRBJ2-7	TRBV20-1	CSARVLSRAYEQYF
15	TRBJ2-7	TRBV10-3	CAISESAGTRERQYF
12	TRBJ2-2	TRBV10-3	CATTRGSRELFF
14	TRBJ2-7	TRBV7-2	CASSFHVRQGVLYF
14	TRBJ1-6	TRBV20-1	CSASRPGIDSPLHF
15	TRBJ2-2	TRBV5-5	CASSLGSLGTGELFF
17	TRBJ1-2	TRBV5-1	CASSLDWRTGRDYGYTF
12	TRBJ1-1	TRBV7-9	CASSLGRVDAFF
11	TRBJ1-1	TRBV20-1	CSAAGGLEAFF
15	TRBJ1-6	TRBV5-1	CASSLDGQGRSPLHF
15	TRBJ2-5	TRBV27	CASSLGGGQWETQYF
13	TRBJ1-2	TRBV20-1	CSAAGGVDYGYTF
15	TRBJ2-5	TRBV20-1	CSARNRDRGSETQYF
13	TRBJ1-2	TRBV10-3	CAISGRDSYGYTF
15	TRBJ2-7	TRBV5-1	CASSLLAGETYEQYF
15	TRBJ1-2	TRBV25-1	CASSYSGTAGYGYTF